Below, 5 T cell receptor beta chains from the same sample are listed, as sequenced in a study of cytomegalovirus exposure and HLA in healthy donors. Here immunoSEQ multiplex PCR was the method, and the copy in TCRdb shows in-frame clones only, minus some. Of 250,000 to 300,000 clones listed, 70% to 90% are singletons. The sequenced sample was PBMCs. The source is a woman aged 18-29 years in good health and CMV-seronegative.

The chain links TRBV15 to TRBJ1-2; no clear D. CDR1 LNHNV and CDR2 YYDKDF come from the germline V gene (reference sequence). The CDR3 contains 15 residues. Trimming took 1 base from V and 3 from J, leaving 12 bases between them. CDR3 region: CATSRVAQVYYGYTF. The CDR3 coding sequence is TGTGCCACCAGCAGAGTCGCCCAGGTCTACTATGGCTACACCTTC.

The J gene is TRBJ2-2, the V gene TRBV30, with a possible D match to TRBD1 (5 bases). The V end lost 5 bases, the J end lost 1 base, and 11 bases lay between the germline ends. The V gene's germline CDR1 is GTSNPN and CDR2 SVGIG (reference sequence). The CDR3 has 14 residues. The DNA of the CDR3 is TGTGCCTGGTCATGGGGCGGGAACACCGGGGAGCTGTTTTTT. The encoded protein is CAWSWGGNTGELFF.

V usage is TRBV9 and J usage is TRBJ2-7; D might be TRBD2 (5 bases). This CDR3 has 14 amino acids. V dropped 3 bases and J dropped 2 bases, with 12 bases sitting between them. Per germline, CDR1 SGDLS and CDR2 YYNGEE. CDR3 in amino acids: CASSAGLPPYEQYF. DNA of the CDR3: TGTGCCAGCAGCGCCGGACTGCCTCCCTACGAGCAGTACTTC.

CDR3 region: CASSLRWREANEQFF. The CDR3 DNA reads as TGTGCCAGCAGTTTAAGGTGGCGGGAGGCCAATGAGCAGTTCTTC. The rearrangement uses TRBV28 and TRBJ2-1; 8 nucleotides agree with TRBD2. The CDR3 runs 15 residues. Germline loops: CDR1 MDHEN, CDR2 SYDVKM. V was clipped by 2 bases and J by 6 bases; unmatched bases: 6. Together with reference TRBV28 and TRBJ2-1, the CDR3 gives the full variable domain: DVKVTQSSRYLVKRTGEKVFLECVQDMDHENMFWYRQDPGLGLRLIYFSYDVKMKEKGDIPEGYSVSREKKERFSLILESASTNQTSMYLCASSLRWREANEQFFGPGTRLTVL.

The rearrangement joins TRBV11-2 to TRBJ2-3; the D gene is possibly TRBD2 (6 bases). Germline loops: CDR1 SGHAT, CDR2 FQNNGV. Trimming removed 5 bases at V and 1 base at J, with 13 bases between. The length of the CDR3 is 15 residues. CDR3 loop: CASSLGTVGTDTQYF. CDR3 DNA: TGTGCCAGCAGCCTAGGGACTGTGGGCACAGATACGCAGTATTTT.